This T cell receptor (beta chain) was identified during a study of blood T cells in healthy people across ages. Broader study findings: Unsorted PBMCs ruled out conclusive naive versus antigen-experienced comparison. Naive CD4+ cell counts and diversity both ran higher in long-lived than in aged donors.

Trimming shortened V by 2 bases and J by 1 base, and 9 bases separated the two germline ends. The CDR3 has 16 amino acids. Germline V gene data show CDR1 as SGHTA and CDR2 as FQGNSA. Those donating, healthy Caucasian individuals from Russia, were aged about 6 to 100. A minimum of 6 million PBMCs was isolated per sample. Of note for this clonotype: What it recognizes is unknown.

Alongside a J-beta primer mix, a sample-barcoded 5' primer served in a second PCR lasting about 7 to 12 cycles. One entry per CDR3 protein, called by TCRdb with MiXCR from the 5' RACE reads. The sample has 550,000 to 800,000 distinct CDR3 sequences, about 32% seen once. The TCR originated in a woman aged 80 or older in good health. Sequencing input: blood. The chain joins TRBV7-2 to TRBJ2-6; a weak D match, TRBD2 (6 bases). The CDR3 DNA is TGTGCCAGCAGCTTAAACGCGGGGTCTGGGGCCAACGTCCTGACTTTC. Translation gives CASSLNAGSGANVLTF.